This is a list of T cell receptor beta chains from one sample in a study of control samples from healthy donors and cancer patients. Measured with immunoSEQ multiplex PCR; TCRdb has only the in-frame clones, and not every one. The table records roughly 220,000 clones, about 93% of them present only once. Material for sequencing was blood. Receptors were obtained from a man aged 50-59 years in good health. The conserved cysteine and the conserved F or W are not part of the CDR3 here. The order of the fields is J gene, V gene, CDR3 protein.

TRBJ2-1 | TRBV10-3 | AIGGSGQGAGEQF
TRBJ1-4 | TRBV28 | ASSLGGQTNEKLF
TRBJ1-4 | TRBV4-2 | ASSQEGGQFNEKLF
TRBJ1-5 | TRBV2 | ASIPDRSGQPQH
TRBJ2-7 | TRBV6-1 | ASSEAQAGEPNSYEQY
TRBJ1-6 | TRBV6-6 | ASSSIDRDNSPLH
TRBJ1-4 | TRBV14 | ASSQDQPEGEKLF
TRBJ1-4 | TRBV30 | AGLGQSEKLF
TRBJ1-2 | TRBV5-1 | ASALGRTNYGYT
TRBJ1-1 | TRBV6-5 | AGRQALVTEAF
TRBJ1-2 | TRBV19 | ASSMGRAAHGYT
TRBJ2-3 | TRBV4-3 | ASSQAGSTDTQY
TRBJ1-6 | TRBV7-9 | ASSSPVGQGLYNSPLH
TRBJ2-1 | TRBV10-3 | AISGGSKGSNEQF
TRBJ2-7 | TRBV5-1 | ASSLEVSYEQY
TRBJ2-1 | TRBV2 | AIPSPSGTGWAEQF
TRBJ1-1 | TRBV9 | ASSQTGEEAF
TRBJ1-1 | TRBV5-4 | ASTGGMNTEAF
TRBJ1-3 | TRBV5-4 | ASSWGWTGGVLFGNTIY
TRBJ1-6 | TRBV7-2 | ASSPDRNSPLH
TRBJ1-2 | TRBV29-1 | SVDGGWGYT
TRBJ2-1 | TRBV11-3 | ASSSGLAGGWDEQF
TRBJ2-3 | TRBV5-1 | ASSLGQGLADTQY
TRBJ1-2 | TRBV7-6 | ASSLAPPGTDYGYT
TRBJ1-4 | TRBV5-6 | ASSSQDSANEKLF
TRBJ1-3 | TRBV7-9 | ASSASGTGVGNTIY
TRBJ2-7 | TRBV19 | ASSLTGIPYEQY
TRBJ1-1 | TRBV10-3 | AISEIEGMNTEAF
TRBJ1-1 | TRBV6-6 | ASSRDGGRTEAF
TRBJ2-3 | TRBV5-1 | ASSLRQGTDTQY
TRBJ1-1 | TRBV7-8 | ASSLGQGDLAF
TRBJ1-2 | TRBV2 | ASSDILGTGNGYT
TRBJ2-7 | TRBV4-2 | ASSRGTGSYEQY
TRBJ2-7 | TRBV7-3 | ASSPRGSDYEQY
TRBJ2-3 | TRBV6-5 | ASRRIQSTDTQY
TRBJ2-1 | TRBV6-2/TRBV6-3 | ASSHHSLQGYEQF
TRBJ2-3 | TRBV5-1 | ASSLGGGAYTDTQY
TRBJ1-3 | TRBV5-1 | ASSWDVSGNTIY
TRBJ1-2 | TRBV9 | ASSTRGLEYGYT
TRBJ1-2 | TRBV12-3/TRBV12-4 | ASASNYGYT
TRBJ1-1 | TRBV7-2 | ASSFAGTNTEAF
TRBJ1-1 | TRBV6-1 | ASSELSMNTEAF
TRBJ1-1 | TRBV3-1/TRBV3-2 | ASSSGRTEAF